This TCR beta chain was profiled in a study of CXCR3-negative and CXCR3-positive naive CD8 T cells. Study-wide results and limits: TRB CDR3 hydrophobicity was greater in CXCR3-positive naive cells than in CXCR3-negative naive cells. Comparably high diversity was seen in both naive subsets, and much lower diversity in memory CD8+ cells.

5' RACE with UMI labels generated the TRB cDNA libraries. TCRdb re-called the 5' RACE reads; every CDR3 protein appears as one record, without DNA. Here the sample table reports tens of thousands of distinct CDR3 sequences. About this clonotype: Its antigen is still unknown.

The CDR3 totals 14 residues. The V gene's germline CDR1 is MDHEN and CDR2 SYDVKM. V and J are TRBV28 and TRBJ2-1; checking the TCRdb D call of TRBD1 is not possible without DNA. The sequencing sample was made of naive CXCR3+ CD8+ T cells from blood. Described subset: CD45RO-CCR7+CD27+CD95- naive CD8+ T cells expressing CXCR3 (TNR3+). This clonotype was sampled from a human donor in good health. Some clones in this sample may be carry-over from other donors' samples. The CDR3 protein is CASSWTGVVNEQFF.